What follows is one TCR beta chain and its context. This clone has a handful of counts. No cognate antigen has been identified for it. There are no base qualities to consult, and no much larger clone falls within one base. This sample was included in a study of blood T cell repertoires in COVID-19 (TCRdb year 2020). In terms of the full investigation: The collaborator samples originated in the United States, Italy and Spain and spanned the acute and convalescent phases of COVID-19. The repertoires were released in a freely available public database meant as a resource for research on the immune response to SARS-CoV-2. The samples were drawn from two sources: the first 160 participants of the ongoing ImmuneRACE study, and over 1,000 subjects contributed by 6 global collaborators. HLA class I and class II types, where available, came from metadata supplied by the sample provider rather than from assay-based typing. Subjects who had been exposed to COVID-19, were actively infected with it, or had recovered from it provided the deeply sampled blood TCRbeta repertoires that made up the dataset. The prospective study material was composed of cDNA or gDNA derived from T cells, B-cell-depleted T cells, or PBMCs. The sample metadata nearly always contained a de-identified subject ID, COVID-19 status, age in years and sex. Study-level results and caveats: Clinical and demographic metadata were provided uncurated, with the amount varying by source and participant.

The immunoSEQ Assay, a bias-controlled multiplex PCR, was used to amplify TCRbeta CDR3 regions from genomic DNA. From the authors' description of their analysis: The number of nucleated cells in each sample was estimated from the amplification of reference gene primers within the assay. To quantify the absolute abundance of each unique TCRbeta CDR3 rearrangement, sequence reads were collapsed and filtered. Productive Simpson clonality was computed per sample as the square root of Simpson's diversity index over productive rearrangements. TCRdb's version of the immuneACCESS table is confined to in-frame rearrangements and falls short of the full clone set. An unresolved V gene accounts for under half of the shortfall where checked; the remainder is of unknown origin. V, J and clone size reflect that table, while D and trimming were determined from the DNA. The sample includes roughly 13,000 clones, with approximately 87% observed a single time. The top ten constitute over 15% of the sample.

Whole blood was collected in K2EDTA tubes by collaborating institutions according to the institutions' own protocols. For TCRbeta analysis, collaborator samples were shipped as frozen whole blood, as isolated PBMCs, or as DNA extracted from either sample type. The CDR3 goes from the cysteine to the phenylalanine over 15 residues. Only the CDR3 region is kept as DNA, spanning 45 bases read in frame from base 1. CDR1 SGHNT and CDR2 YENEEA were looked up in the germline V gene. V is trimmed back by 2 bases and J by 1 base, and the junction contains 2 bases that no gene match accounts for. The specimen was peripheral blood. This clonotype was sampled from a man aged 35-49 years with active or convalescent COVID-19. Rearrangement joined TRBV11-3 to TRBJ1-1; 9 nucleotides in the junction match TRBD1. The base sequence is TGTGCCAGCAGCTTATCGGGACAGGGGAACACTGAAGCTTTCTTT. This translates into CASSLSGQGNTEAFF.